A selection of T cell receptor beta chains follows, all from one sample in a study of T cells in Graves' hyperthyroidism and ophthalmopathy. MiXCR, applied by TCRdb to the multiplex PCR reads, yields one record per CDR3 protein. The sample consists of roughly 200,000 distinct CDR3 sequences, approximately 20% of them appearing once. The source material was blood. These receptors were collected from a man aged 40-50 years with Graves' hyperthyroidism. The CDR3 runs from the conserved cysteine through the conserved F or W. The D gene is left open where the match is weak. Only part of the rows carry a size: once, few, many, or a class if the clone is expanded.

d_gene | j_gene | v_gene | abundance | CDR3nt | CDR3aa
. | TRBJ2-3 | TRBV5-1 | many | TGCGCCAGCAGCAATACCGGGACAAGCACAGATACGCAGTATTTT | CASSNTGTSTDTQYF
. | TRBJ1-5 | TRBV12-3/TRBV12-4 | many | TGTGCCAGCAGTTTAACAAGTCAGCCCCAGCATTTT | CASSLTSQPQHF
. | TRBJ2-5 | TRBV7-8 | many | TGTGCCAGCAGCGCATTGGGCCACATCCAAGAGACCCAGTACTTC | CASSALGHIQETQYF
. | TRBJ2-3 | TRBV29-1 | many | TGCAGCGTTCGTCAGGGGAGGGCAGATACGCAGTATTTT | CSVRQGRADTQYF
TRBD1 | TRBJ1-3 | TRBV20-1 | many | TGCAGTGGACAGGGAATAGGCTCTGGAAACACCATATATTTT | CSGQGIGSGNTIYF
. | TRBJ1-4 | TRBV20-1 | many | TGCAGTGCCAGGGCGGGGCTTTGGGATGAAAAACTGTTTTTT | CSARAGLWDEKLFF
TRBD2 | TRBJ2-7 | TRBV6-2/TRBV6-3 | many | TGTGCCAGCAGTTCCGGGACTAGCGGGGGTAACGAGCAGTACTTC | CASSSGTSGGNEQYF
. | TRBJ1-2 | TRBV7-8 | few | TGTGCCAGCAGCCCTGGGACTTCTAACTATGGCTACACCTTC | CASSPGTSNYGYTF
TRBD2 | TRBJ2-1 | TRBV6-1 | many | TGTGCCAGCAGTTGGACTAGCGGGGGGGGGGGTGAGCAGTTCTTC | CASSWTSGGGGEQFF
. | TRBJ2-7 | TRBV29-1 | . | TGCAGCGTTGAGCGGGCAGGGGCCGAGCAGTACTTC | CSVERAGAEQYF
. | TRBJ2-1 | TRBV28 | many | TGTGCCAGCAGTCGCTATCGGGGGGCGAGCTCCTACAATGAGCAGTTCTTC | CASSRYRGASSYNEQFF
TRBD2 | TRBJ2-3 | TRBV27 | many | TGTGCCAGCAGTTCCCGCCGACGGGGGGGGGCTTCCCCAGATACGCAGTATTTT | CASSSRRRGGASPDTQYF
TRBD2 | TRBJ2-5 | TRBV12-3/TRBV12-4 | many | TGTGCCAGCAGCCCGACTAGCGGCGATAACCAAGAGACCCAGTACTTC | CASSPTSGDNQETQYF
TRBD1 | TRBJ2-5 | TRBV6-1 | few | TGTGCCAGCCGACAGGGGGTGGGGGAGACCCAGTACTTC | CASRQGVGETQYF
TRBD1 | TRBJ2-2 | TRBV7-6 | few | TGTGCCAGCAGCGCTACAGGGGGAGTTGGCACCGGGGAGCTGTTTTTT | CASSATGGVGTGELFF
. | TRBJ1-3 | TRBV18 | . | TGTGCCAGCTCATCACCGGGAATAACTGGAAACACCATATATTTT | CASSSPGITGNTIYF
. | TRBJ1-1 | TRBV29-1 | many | TGCAGCGCTGTAGGACACCTGAACACTGAAGCTTTCTTT | CSAVGHLNTEAFF
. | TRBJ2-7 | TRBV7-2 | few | TGTGCCAGCAGGCAAGCCCTGGCAGGGGCCTACGAGCAGTACTTC | CASRQALAGAYEQYF
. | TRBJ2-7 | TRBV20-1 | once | TGCAGTGCTGAAGGCGGGACGCGGCTAAGAGAGCAGTACTTC | CSAEGGTRLREQYF
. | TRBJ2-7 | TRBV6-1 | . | TGTGCCAGCAGAAAGGTGAAGGACAGTGGGGAGCAGTACTTC | CASRKVKDSGEQYF
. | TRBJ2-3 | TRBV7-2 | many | TGTGCCAGCAGCTTCGGGGATACGCAGTATTTT | CASSFGDTQYF
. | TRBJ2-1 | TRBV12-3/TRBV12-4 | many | TGTGCCAGCCGCCCCTCCGGCCCTTACAATGAGCAGTTCTTC | CASRPSGPYNEQFF
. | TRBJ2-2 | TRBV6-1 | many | TGTGCCAGCAGAAAAAGGACAGAGACCGGGGAGCTGTTTTTT | CASRKRTETGELFF
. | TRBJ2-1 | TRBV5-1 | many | TGCGCCAGCAGCAACGGGACCGCCAGTGAGCAGTTCTTC | CASSNGTASEQFF
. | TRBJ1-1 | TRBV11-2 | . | TGTGCCAGCAGCTCCGGGACATATAACACTGAAGCTTTCTTT | CASSSGTYNTEAFF
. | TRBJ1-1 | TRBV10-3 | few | TGTGCCATCAGTAAGGGCAGGCCATCCCCTAAATTGAACACTGAAGCTTTCTTT | CAISKGRPSPKLNTEAFF
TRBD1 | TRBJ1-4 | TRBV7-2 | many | TGTGCCAGCAGCCCCAGACAGGGGGCGAATGAAAAACTGTTTTTT | CASSPRQGANEKLFF
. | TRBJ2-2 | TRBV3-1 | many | TGTGCCAGCAGCTTACATACCGGGGAGCTGTTTTTT | CASSLHTGELFF
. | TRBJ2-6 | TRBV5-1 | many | TGTGCCAGCAGCCTAGGGGGCTCTGGGGCCAACGTCCTGACTTTC | CASSLGGSGANVLTF
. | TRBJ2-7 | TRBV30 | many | TGTGCCTGGAGTGTACAATTTTGGGGGCCGCGGTCCTACGAGCAGTACTTC | CAWSVQFWGPRSYEQYF
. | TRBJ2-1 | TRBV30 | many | TGTGCCTGGAGTGTACGCAGCACGAATGAGCAGTTCTTC | CAWSVRSTNEQFF
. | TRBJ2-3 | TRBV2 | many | TGTGCCAGCACCGGAGGGACTAGCACAGATACGCAGTATTTT | CASTGGTSTDTQYF
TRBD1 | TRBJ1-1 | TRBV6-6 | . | TGTGCCAGCAGTTACTCGAAGACAGGGGGCACTGAAGCTTTCTTT | CASSYSKTGGTEAFF
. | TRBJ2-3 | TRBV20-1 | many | TGCAGTGCTAGAGAGGCGGCCTCCGCATTAGATACGCAGTATTTT | CSAREAASALDTQYF
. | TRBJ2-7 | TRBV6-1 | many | TGTGCCAGCAGTGAAACCAGGTTGGCCTACGAGCAGTACTTC | CASSETRLAYEQYF
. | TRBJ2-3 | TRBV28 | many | TGTGCCAGCAGTCTCAGGTCCGAAGATACGCAGTATTTT | CASSLRSEDTQYF
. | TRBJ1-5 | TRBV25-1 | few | TGTGCCAGCAGTGAGGTCGGGTTCAATCAGCCCCAGCATTTT | CASSEVGFNQPQHF
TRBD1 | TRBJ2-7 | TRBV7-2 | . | TGTGCCAGCAGCCCTAGGACAGGAGTGGACGAGCAGTACTTC | CASSPRTGVDEQYF
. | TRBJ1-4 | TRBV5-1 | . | TGCGCCAGCTCCACCGTTGGGTCTGATGAAAAACTGTTTTTT | CASSTVGSDEKLFF
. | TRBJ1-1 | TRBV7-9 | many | TGTGCCAGCAGCTTAACTTCCCTGGGGACCGCTGAAGCTTTCTTT | CASSLTSLGTAEAFF
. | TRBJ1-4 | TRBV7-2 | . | TGTGCCAGCAGCTCGGGTCCCCTTAATGAAAAACTGTTTTTT | CASSSGPLNEKLFF
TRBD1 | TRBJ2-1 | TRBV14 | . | TGTGCCAGCAGCCAGGGACAGGGGCCCTGCAATGAGCAGTTCTTC | CASSQGQGPCNEQFF
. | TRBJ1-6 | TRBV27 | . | TGTGCCAGCAGTTCATTAGGGACGGGACCCGAGGGTTATAATTCACCCCTCCACTTT | CASSSLGTGPEGYNSPLHF
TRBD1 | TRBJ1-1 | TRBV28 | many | TGTGCCAGCAGTCCAAGTATCGGACAGGGTGACTCTGAAGCTTTCTTT | CASSPSIGQGDSEAFF
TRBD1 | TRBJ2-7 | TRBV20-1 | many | TGCAGTGCCTTTAAGGGGGACAGGTTCTCCTACGAGCAGTACTTC | CSAFKGDRFSYEQYF
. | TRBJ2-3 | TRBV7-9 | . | TGTGCCAGCAGCTCGAAGGAGGCTAGCACAGATACGCAGTATTTT | CASSSKEASTDTQYF
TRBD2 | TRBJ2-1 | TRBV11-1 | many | TGTGCCAGCAGCTTAGGACTAGCGGGGGGGCTGCCCTACAATGAGCAGTTCTTC | CASSLGLAGGLPYNEQFF
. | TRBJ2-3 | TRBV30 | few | TGTGCCTGGAGTGCAATACTGACTAGCACAGATACGCAGTATTTT | CAWSAILTSTDTQYF
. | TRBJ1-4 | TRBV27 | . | TGTGCCAGCAGTTTATGGGGGGGGGGGGGGAATGAAAAACTGTTTTTT | CASSLWGGGGNEKLFF
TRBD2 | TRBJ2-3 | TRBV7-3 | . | TGTGCCAGCAGCCGACTAGCGGGGGGGCCATCCAGCACAGATACGCAGTATTTT | CASSRLAGGPSSTDTQYF
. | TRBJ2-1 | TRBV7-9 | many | TGTGCCAGCAGATCCGAACAGGCTTACAATGAGCAGTTCTTC | CASRSEQAYNEQFF
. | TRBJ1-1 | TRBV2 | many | TGTGCCAGCATGAAAAACACTGAAGCTTTCTTT | CASMKNTEAFF
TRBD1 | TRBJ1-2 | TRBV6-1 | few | TGTGCCAGCAGAAGGGGACAGGGTTCTGGCTACACCTTC | CASRRGQGSGYTF